The rows below give T cell receptor beta chains drawn from one sample of a study of tumor-infiltrating lymphocytes in localized non-small cell lung cancer. Profiling relied on immunoSEQ multiplex PCR, and the TCRdb table lists in-frame clones only, not all of them. The sample has approximately 17,000 clones; over 70% are singletons. The sequenced sample was lung tumor tissue. All receptors come from a human donor with non-small cell lung cancer. The CDR3 runs from the conserved cysteine through the conserved F or W. The D gene is left open where the match is weak. Not all rows give a size; the values are once, few, many and, for expanded clones, a class.

TGTGCCAGCAGTCCGGACGGGCACAATGAGCAGTTCTTC CASSPDGHNEQFF TRBV6-6 NA TRBJ2-1 NA
TGTGCCAGTAGTAGCAACCTTGGCTATGGCTACACCTTC CASSSNLGYGYTF TRBV19 NA TRBJ1-2 NA
TGTGCCAGCTCACCCGATGGGGACTATGGCTACACCTTC CASSPDGDYGYTF TRBV18 NA TRBJ1-2 NA
TGTGCCAGCAGGGCTCCCGGGACGCAAAATTCACCCCTCCACTTT CASRAPGTQNSPLHF TRBV7-9 NA TRBJ1-6 NA
TGCGCCAGCAGTAACGGACTCGGCAATCAGCCCCAGCATTTT CASSNGLGNQPQHF TRBV10-2 NA TRBJ1-5 NA
TGTGCCAGCAGCTTTGACGGGGACAGGAACAATCAGCCCCAGCATTTT CASSFDGDRNNQPQHF TRBV7-2 NA TRBJ1-5 TRBD1
TGTGCCAGCAGCTTACGGGGCCGAGGCTACGAGCAGTACTTC CASSLRGRGYEQYF TRBV7-8 NA TRBJ2-7 NA
TGTGCCAGCAGAGAAAAACTGTTTTTT CASREKLFF TRBV6-4 NA TRBJ1-4 NA
TGTGCCAGCAGTACCCTAGCGGGAGGGCCGGGCGAGCAGTACTTC CASSTLAGGPGEQYF TRBV6-1 once TRBJ2-7 TRBD2
TGTGCCAGCAGTTACGTGGACAGGGGCGATGAAAAACTGTTTTTT CASSYVDRGDEKLFF TRBV6-6 once TRBJ1-4 TRBD1
TGTGCCAGCAGCTCGGTGAGGTCCGGGGAGCTGTTTTTT CASSSVRSGELFF TRBV7-2 NA TRBJ2-2 NA
TGCGCCAGCAGCTTGGGGGACGGTCCCTACGAGCAGTACTTC CASSLGDGPYEQYF TRBV5-1 few TRBJ2-7 NA
TGTGCCAGCAGCTTAGCATCAGAAAATGAAAAACTGTTTTTT CASSLASENEKLFF TRBV7-9 NA TRBJ1-4 NA
TGTGCCAGCAGCCTGATGGGGCCAGGGCAATATTCACCCCTCCACTTT CASSLMGPGQYSPLHF TRBV27 NA TRBJ1-6 NA
TGCGCCAGCAGCTTGGAGGCTAGCGGGGGGCAAGAGACCCAGTACTTC CASSLEASGGQETQYF TRBV5-1 NA TRBJ2-5 TRBD2
TGTGCCAGTAGTTCTCTACGGTCAAGTTCACCCCTCCACTTT CASSSLRSSSPLHF TRBV19 NA TRBJ1-6 NA
TGTGCCAGCAGCTCCCTCGGAGAATGGGGGCTGAGCAATGAGCAGTTCTTC CASSSLGEWGLSNEQFF TRBV7-9 NA TRBJ2-1 NA
TGCGCCAGCAGCGGACCGGGACTAGCGGGAGACCCCTACGAGCAGTACTTC CASSGPGLAGDPYEQYF TRBV5-1 NA TRBJ2-7 TRBD2
TGTGCCAGTAGTATAACGGGGGAAAGCAATCAGCCCCAGCATTTT CASSITGESNQPQHF TRBV19 medium-sized TRBJ1-5 NA
TGCGCCAGCAGCTTGGATGGGGCGCTGGACACCATATATTTT CASSLDGALDTIYF TRBV5-1 NA TRBJ1-3 NA
TGTGCCAGCAGCTTAGGGGCTAGCGGGTACAATGAGCAGTTCTTC CASSLGASGYNEQFF TRBV11-3 NA TRBJ2-1 TRBD2
TGTGCCAGCAGCTTGAGTCCCAGGAACACCGGGGAGCTGTTTTTT CASSLSPRNTGELFF TRBV7-8 NA TRBJ2-2 NA
TGTGCCAGCAGCTTAGAAGGAGGTTATGGCTACACCTTC CASSLEGGYGYTF TRBV7-9 NA TRBJ1-2 NA
TGTGCCAGCAGCCAGGGACACCAAGACACCGGGGAGCTGTTTTTT CASSQGHQDTGELFF TRBV11-1 NA TRBJ2-2 NA
TGTGCCAGCAGTGGCCTGGCAGGGGGAGCCTACAATGAGCAGTTCTTC CASSGLAGGAYNEQFF TRBV2 NA TRBJ2-1 TRBD1
TGTGCCAGCAGCCCCCGGACTAGCGGGACTTACGAGCAGTACTTC CASSPRTSGTYEQYF TRBV11-2 few TRBJ2-7 TRBD2
TGTGCCAGCAGGGAACAGTGGACGAGTGGCTACACCTTC CASREQWTSGYTF TRBV5-6 NA TRBJ1-2 NA
TGTGCCAGCACCTCCCAGACAGCAAACACTGAAGCTTTCTTT CASTSQTANTEAFF TRBV7-2 NA TRBJ1-1 NA
TGTGCCAGCAGTGGACGTGGGACTCCTAGTCCAGACATTCAGTACTTC CASSGRGTPSPDIQYF TRBV6-1 NA TRBJ2-4 NA
TGTGCCAGCAGCCAGGGGGGGTTCTCTGGGGCCAACGTCCTGACTTTC CASSQGGFSGANVLTF TRBV5-6 few TRBJ2-6 NA
TGTGCCAGCAGTGACTCGGACAGGGGGGAAGCTTTCTTT CASSDSDRGEAFF TRBV6-4 NA TRBJ1-1 TRBD1
TGCGCCAGCGGTGAGGGAATGGGAAACACCATATATTTT CASGEGMGNTIYF TRBV5-1 few TRBJ1-3 NA
TGTGCCAGCAGTCTTTCCCCGGGGCCGAACACTGAAGCTTTCTTT CASSLSPGPNTEAFF TRBV27 once TRBJ1-1 NA
TGTGCCTGGAGTGGCCTCTCGCGCAGCTTCGCGAACACCGGGGAGCTGTTTTTT CAWSGLSRSFANTGELFF TRBV30 once TRBJ2-2 NA
TGCACCAGCAGCGGGAGCCGATCCTACGAGCAGTACTTC CTSSGSRSYEQYF TRBV1 NA TRBJ2-7 NA
TGCAGTGCTAGAGTTCACACTGAAGCTTTCTTT CSARVHTEAFF TRBV20-1 NA TRBJ1-1 NA
TGTGCCAGCAGCCCCTCCGGGCTAGCGGGCACAGATACGCAGTATTTT CASSPSGLAGTDTQYF TRBV7-3 once TRBJ2-3 TRBD2
TGTGCCAGCAGCTTAGCAGGGACACCCTATGGCTACACCTTC CASSLAGTPYGYTF TRBV7-8 NA TRBJ1-2 NA
TGTGCCAGCAGTGCCGACAGGGCCACTGAAGCTTTCTTT CASSADRATEAFF TRBV6-1 NA TRBJ1-1 TRBD1
TGTGCCAGCAGTTTGACCGTTAAGGGGTTGAGCACAGATACGCAGTATTTT CASSLTVKGLSTDTQYF TRBV27 NA TRBJ2-3 NA
TGCGCCAGCAGTGTTTCTACAGGCGGCAATGAGCAGTTCTTC CASSVSTGGNEQFF TRBV10-1 NA TRBJ2-1 NA
TGTGCCAGCAGGGATGATTCTGGCCAGGCAGCTTTCTTT CASRDDSGQAAFF TRBV2 NA TRBJ1-1 NA
TGCGCCAGCAGCCAAGAGGTAGCCCCGGCCTACGAGCAGTACTTC CASSQEVAPAYEQYF TRBV4-1 medium-sized TRBJ2-7 NA
TGTGCCAGCAGTGATCAAAATTATGGAACCAACTATGGCTACACCTTC CASSDQNYGTNYGYTF TRBV25-1 few TRBJ1-2 NA
TGTGCCACCAGCAGAGATGGGGACGTAACGGAGCCCCAGCATTTT CATSRDGDVTEPQHF TRBV15 NA TRBJ1-5 NA
TGTGCCAGCTCACCCTCAGGGGTCTCTGGAAACACCATATATTTT CASSPSGVSGNTIYF TRBV18 NA TRBJ1-3 NA
TGTGCCATCTGGGTAGGCTCTGGAAACACCATATATTTT CAIWVGSGNTIYF TRBV10-3 NA TRBJ1-3 NA
TGTGCCAGCAGCTTAGATTCAGTCTCTGGAAACACCATATATTTT CASSLDSVSGNTIYF TRBV11-2 NA TRBJ1-3 NA
TGTGCTAGTGGAACCTCCGGGGGCCCGGGGACCCAGTACTTC CASGTSGGPGTQYF TRBV12-5 NA TRBJ2-5 NA
TGTGCCAGCAGCTTAGCTAGCGGGGGATACTACTACGAGCAGTACTTC CASSLASGGYYYEQYF TRBV7-2 NA TRBJ2-7 TRBD2
TGCGCCAGCAGCCAAGAGGGCGGGGGGTACAATGAGCAGTTCTTC CASSQEGGGYNEQFF TRBV4-3 NA TRBJ2-1 TRBD2